This T cell receptor (beta chain) was recorded in a study of blood T cells in healthy people across ages. Broader study findings: Long-lived donors exceeded aged donors in naive CD4+ cells and diversity.

Points on this clonotype: The antigen is unknown.

With 7 bases removed from V and 11 bases from J, the gap between germline ends came to 23 bases. CDR3 length: 14 amino acids. PCR was performed a second time for about 6 to 11 cycles using a sample-barcoded 5' primer and a J-beta primer mix. A 12-random-nucleotide template-switch adaptor tagged each cDNA molecule. TCRdb ran MiXCR on the 5' RACE reads and lists one entry per CDR3 protein. The sample lists 900,000 to 950,000 distinct CDR3 sequences; 25% to 35% were seen once. The same specimen was also included in a second study, on T cells of mothers and their children.

The sample comprised blood. The sequence derives from a woman in her forties in good health. The V and J genes are TRBV12-3 or TRBV12-4 and TRBJ1-1; perhaps TRBD1 as D (5 bases). The CDR3 nucleotides read TGTGCCAGCACCCCCAGGAACGAGCAGGGCCGGGCTTTCTTT. Encoded protein: CASTPRNEQGRAFF.